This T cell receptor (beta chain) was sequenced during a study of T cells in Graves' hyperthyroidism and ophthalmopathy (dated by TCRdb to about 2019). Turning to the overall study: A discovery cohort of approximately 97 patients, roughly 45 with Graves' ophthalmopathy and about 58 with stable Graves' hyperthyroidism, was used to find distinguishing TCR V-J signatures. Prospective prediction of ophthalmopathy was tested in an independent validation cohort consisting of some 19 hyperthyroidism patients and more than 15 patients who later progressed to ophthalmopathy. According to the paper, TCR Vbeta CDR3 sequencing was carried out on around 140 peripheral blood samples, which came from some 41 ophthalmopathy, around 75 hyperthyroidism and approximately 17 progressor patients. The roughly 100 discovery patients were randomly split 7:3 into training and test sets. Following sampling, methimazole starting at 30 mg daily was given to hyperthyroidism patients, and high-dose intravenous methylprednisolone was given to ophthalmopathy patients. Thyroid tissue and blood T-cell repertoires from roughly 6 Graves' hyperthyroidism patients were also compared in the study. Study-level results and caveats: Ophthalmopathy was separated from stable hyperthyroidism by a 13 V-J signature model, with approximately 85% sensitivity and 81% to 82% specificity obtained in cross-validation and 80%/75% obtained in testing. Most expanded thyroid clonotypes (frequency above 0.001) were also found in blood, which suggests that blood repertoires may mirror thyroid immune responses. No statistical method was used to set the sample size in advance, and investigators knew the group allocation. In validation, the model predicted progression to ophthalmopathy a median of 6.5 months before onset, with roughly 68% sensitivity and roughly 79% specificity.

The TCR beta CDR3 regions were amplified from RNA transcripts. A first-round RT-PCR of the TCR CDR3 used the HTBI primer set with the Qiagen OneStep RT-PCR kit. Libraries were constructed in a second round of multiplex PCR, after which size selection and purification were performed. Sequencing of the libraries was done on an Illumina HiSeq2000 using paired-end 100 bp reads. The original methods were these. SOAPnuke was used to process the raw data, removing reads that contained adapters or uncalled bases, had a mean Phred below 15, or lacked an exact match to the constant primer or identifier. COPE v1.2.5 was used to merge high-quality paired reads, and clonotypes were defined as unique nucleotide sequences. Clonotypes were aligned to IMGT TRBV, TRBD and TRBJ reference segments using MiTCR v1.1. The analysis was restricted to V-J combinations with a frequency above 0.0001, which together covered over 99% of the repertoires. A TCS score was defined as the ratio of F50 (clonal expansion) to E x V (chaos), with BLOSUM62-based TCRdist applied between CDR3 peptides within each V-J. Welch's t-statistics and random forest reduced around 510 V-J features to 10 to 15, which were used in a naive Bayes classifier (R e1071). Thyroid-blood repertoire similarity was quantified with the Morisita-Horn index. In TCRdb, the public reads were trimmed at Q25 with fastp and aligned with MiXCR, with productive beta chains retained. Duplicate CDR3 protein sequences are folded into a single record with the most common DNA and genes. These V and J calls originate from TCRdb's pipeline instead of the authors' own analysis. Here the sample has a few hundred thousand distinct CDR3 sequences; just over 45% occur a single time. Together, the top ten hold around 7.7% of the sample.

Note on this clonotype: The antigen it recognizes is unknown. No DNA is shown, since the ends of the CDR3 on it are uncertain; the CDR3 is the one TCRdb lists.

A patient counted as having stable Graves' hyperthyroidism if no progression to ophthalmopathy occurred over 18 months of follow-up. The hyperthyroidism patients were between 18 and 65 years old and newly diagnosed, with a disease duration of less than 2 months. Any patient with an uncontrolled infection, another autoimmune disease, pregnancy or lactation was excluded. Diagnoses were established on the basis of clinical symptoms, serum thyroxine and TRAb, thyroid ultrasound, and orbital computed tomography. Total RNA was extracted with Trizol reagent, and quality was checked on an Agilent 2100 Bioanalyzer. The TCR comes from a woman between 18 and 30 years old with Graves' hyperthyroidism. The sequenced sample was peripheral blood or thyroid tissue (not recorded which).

CDR3 protein: CASSYNGTSGSCFF. Recombination joined TRBV11-2 with TRBJ2-2; the D call of TRBD2 is as the table states it, not checked on the DNA. The cysteine opens and the phenylalanine closes a CDR3 of 14 amino acids. CDR1 and CDR2, looked up from the germline V gene, are SGHAT and FQNNGV.